The table lists the clone carrying this T cell receptor (beta chain) with a count of one. Looked up from germline, CDR1 is MNHEY and CDR2 is SVGAGI. This CDR3 is 13 amino acids long. V lost 6 bases, J lost 0 bases, and 6 bases lay in between. This entry comes from a study of blood T cell repertoires in COVID-19. As for the study in general: T cells, B-cell-depleted T cells, or PBMCs provided the cDNA or gDNA that served as material.

The authors' processing: Counts of nucleated cells, estimated from reference gene primer amplification, were obtained. The table came from immunoSEQ multiplex PCR; TCRdb's copy has only in-frame clones and leaves some out. That table furnishes V, J and clone size, whereas the DNA furnished D and trimming. The sample has 130,000 or so clones, more than 70% seen once. The gene calls are TRBV6-5 and TRBJ1-3; D ambiguous. The specimen sequenced was peripheral blood. The TCR sequence derives from a human donor in a cohort sampled during active COVID-19. As DNA, the CDR3 is TGTGCCAGCAGCGACATCTCTGGAAACACCATATATTTT. Amino acids: CASSDISGNTIYF.